This T cell receptor (beta chain) is drawn from a study of radiotherapy plus CTLA-4 blockade in lung cancer. Study-level background: In under 20% of patients, objective responses were seen; roughly 28% had disease control.

Measured with immunoSEQ multiplex PCR; TCRdb has only the in-frame clones, and not every one. The data contain around 80,000 clones, 70% to 80% of them seen just once; the ten biggest clones take up 8% to 10%. In the case of this clone: Its antigen remains unidentified.

Between the trimmed V and J ends, which lost 5 bases and 5 bases, there was a span of 13 bases. Germline V gene data show CDR1 as MRHNA and CDR2 as SNTAGT. The CDR3 sequence is 14 residues long. Chemo-refractory metastatic non-small-cell lung cancer patients received focal radiation with ipilimumab CTLA-4 blockade. Findings and caveats of the study: An expansion of tumor-derived TCR clones occurred in blood after radiotherapy plus ipilimumab. Dynamics of early blood T cell clones, together with interferon-beta, were reportedly the best predictors of response.

Sample: peripheral blood, taken from a patient treated with radiotherapy plus ipilimumab. The clonotype was recovered from a human donor with non-small cell lung cancer whose response to radiotherapy plus ipilimumab could not be evaluated. The chain employs TRBV6-4 and TRBJ2-1; maybe TRBD1 (6 bases). The CDR3 coding sequence is TGTGCCAGCAGTAATACAGGGCCCGACAATGAGCAGTTCTTC. Encoded protein: CASSNTGPDNEQFF.